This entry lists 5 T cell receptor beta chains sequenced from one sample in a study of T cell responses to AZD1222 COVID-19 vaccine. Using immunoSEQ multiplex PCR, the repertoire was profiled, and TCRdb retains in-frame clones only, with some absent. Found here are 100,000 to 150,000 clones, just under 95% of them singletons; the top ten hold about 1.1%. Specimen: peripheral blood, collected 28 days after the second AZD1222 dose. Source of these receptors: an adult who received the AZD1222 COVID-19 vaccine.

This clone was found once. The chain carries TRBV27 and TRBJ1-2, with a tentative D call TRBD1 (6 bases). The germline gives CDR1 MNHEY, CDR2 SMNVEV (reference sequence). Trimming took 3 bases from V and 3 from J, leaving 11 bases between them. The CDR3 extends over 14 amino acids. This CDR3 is CASSFQGLDYGYTF. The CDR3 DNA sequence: TGTGCCAGCAGTTTCCAGGGGTTGGACTATGGCTACACCTTC.

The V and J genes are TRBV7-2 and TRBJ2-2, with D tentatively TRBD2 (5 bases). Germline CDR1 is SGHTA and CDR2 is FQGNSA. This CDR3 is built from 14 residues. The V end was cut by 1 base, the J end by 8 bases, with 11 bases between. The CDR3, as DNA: TGTGCCAGCAGCTTAGGAGGGAACTCTGGGGAGCTGTTTTTT. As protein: CASSLGGNSGELFF.

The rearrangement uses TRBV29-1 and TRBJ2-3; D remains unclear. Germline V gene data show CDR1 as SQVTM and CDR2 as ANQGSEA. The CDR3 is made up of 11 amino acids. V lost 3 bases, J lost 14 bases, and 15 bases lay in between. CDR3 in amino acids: CSVDPGSFPYF. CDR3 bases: TGCAGCGTTGATCCCGGCTCCTTCCCGTATTTT.

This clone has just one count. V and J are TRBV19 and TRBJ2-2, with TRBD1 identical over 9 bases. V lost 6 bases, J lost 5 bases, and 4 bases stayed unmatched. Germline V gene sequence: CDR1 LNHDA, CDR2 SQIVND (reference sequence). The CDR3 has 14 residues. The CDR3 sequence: CASSPTGGTGELFF. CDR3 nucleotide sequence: TGTGCCAGTAGCCCGACAGGGGGTACCGGGGAGCTGTTTTTT.

The CDR3 spells CASSPRTASSYEQYF. The CDR3 nucleotides read TGTGCCAGCAGCCCCAGGACAGCGAGCTCCTACGAGCAGTACTTC. J is TRBJ2-7 and V is TRBV9; perhaps TRBD1 as D (6 bases). Germline CDR1 and CDR2: SGDLS and YYNGEE. V lost 4 bases and J 0 bases, leaving 14 bases between the germline ends. The CDR3 spans 15 residues.